A single TCR beta chain is shown here with its context. Its antigen is currently not known. No much larger clone is present one base from it, and per-base qualities are unavailable. The data are from a study of response to subunit inactivated influenza vaccine (dated by TCRdb to about 2018). For context, the study as a whole: To follow how T cells responded to a trivalent subunit inactivated influenza vaccine, the researchers relied on deep quantitative profiling of the T cell receptor repertoire. The full study reports these points: According to the authors, only a limited number of new T cells may be recruited by each seasonal influenza vaccination.

The library was prepared using RT-PCR. Sequencing relied on an Illumina HiSeq 2500. TCRdb's own reprocessing of the public reads used fastp at Q25 and MiXCR and kept productive beta chains. Rows with one shared CDR3 protein collapse into an entry with the most common genes and DNA. The sample records 500,000 to 550,000 distinct CDR3 sequences, approximately 7.3% of which are singletons. Over 10% of the sample is held by the ten biggest clonotypes. The CDR3 numbers 14 residues from cysteine through phenylalanine. The sequence is cut down to CDR3 DNA, 42 bases in frame from base 1. The germline V gene sets CDR1 to SQVTM and CDR2 to ANQGSEA. From V the trimming removes 5 bases and from J it removes 2 bases, while the gene matches leave 6 bases of the junction unaccounted for.

The rearrangement joined TRBV29-1 to TRBJ2-7; 10 junctional bases match TRBD2. This receptor was taken from a man aged 50-75 years who received an inactivated influenza vaccine. Donor details come from another sample of the same person, matched by shared clones. The starting material was PBMCs from blood, obtained less than 30 months after vaccination. This receptor has the CDR3 CSVLAGGSTYEQYF. At the DNA level, the sequence is TGCAGCGTTTTAGCGGGAGGCTCTACCTACGAGCAGTACTTC.